The 2 T cell receptor beta chains below come from one sample, sequenced in a study of T cell repertoires in cytomegalovirus infection (dated by TCRdb to between 2017 and 2020). These receptors have no known antigen. Read against the paper, the sample's treatment or condition label means: in vitro stimulation with specific CMV peptide epitopes to enrich CMV-specific T cells. Data came from an Illumina HiSeq 1500. Clones were called with MiXCR by TCRdb after fastp trimmed the public reads at Q25, and only in-frame beta chains were retained. Duplicate CDR3 protein sequences are folded into a single record with the most common DNA and genes. The sample table records 200,000 or so distinct CDR3 sequences; roughly 34% of these occur just once. Around 60% of the sample is held by the ten biggest clonotypes. The sample in question was CD8+ T cells from cultured PBMCs, obtained from culture after CMV antigen stimulation. Receptors were obtained from a human donor in good health (CMV status not recorded). Some clones in this sample may be carry-over from other donors' samples.

This clonotype showed up many times. The chain carries TRBV10-3 and TRBJ1-1, with 7 bases aligning to TRBD1. CDR3 length equals 14 residues. Germline V lookup: CDR1 ENHRY, CDR2 SYGVKD. V trimming: 4 bases; J trimming: 5 bases; junction bases outside the gene matches: 7. CDR3: CAISGDRDRTEAFF. The CDR3 DNA is TGTGCCATCAGTGGAGACAGGGATCGGACTGAAGCTTTCTTT.

This rearrangement joins TRBV6-6 to TRBJ1-1, with 7 bases that match TRBD1. After removal of 6 bases from V and 10 bases from J, the junction contained 5 bases not matched to a gene. The CDR3 totals 11 residues. From germline, CDR1 is MNHNY and CDR2 SVGAGI (reference sequence). The CDR3 here is CASRRDRSAFF. The DNA of the CDR3 is TGTGCCAGCAGACGGGACAGATCAGCTTTCTTT.